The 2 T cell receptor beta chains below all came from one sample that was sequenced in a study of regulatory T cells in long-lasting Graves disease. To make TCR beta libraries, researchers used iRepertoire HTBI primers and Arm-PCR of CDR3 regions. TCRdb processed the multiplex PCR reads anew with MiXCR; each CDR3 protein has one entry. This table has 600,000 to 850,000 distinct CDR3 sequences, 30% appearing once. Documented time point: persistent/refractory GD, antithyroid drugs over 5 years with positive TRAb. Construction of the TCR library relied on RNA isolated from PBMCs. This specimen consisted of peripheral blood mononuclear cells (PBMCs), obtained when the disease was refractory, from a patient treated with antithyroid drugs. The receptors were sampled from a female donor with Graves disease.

The CDR3 DNA sequence: TGCGCCAGCAGCTCGACAGGGTCCGAGACCCAGTACTTC. Translation: CASSSTGSETQYF. The chain recombines TRBV5-1 with TRBJ2-5; 7 bases match TRBD1. The CDR3 contains 13 residues. Germline CDR1 and CDR2: SGHRS and YFSETQ. The V and J ends lost 3 bases and 5 bases, in that order; junction bases with no gene match: 4.

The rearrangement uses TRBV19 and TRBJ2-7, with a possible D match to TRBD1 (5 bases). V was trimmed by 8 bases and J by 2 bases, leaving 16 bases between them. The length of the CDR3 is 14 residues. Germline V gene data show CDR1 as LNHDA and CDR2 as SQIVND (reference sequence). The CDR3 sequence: CASGVRPGPYEQYF. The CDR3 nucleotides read TGTGCCAGTGGCGTAAGGCCAGGGCCCTACGAGCAGTACTTC.